A selection of T cell receptor beta chains follows, all from one sample in a study of T-cell reconstitution after alpha-beta-depleted transplantation in children. MiXCR, applied by TCRdb to the PCR reads, yields one record per CDR3 protein. The sample lists a few hundred thousand distinct CDR3 sequences, over 25% occurring once. This sample comprised PBMCs, obtained before TCRalphabeta/CD19-depleted stem cell transplant. These receptors were obtained from a boy in the first two years of life with Wiskott-Aldrich syndrome, due to receive a stem cell transplant. Both conserved end residues are part of each CDR3. The order of the fields is J gene, D gene, clone size, V gene, CDR3 DNA, CDR3 protein. A D gene is named only where the DNA matches it firmly. Clone size is shown for a subset of rows, as once, few, many or a class of expanded clone.

TRBJ2-7,NA,NA,TRBV20-1,TGCAGTGCTACCCATCGGTTCTACGAGCAGTACTTC,CSATHRFYEQYF
TRBJ2-4,TRBD1,few,TRBV20-1,TGCAGTGCTACCGGACAGGGATACATTCAGTACTTC,CSATGQGYIQYF
TRBJ2-5,NA,once,TRBV3-1,TGTGCCAGCAGCTTCCGAGCAGGAACCCAGTACTTC,CASSFRAGTQYF
TRBJ2-1,TRBD1,NA,TRBV7-7,TGTGCCAGCAGCTTTGAGGACAGGGGCGAACCCTACAATGAGCAGTTCTTC,CASSFEDRGEPYNEQFF
TRBJ2-7,NA,few,TRBV7-6,TGTGCCAGCAGCTTAGGAAGGTTGGACGAGCAGTACTTC,CASSLGRLDEQYF
TRBJ2-7,NA,few,TRBV2,TGTGCCAGCAACGAAGGGGGACATGAATACGAGCAGTACTTC,CASNEGGHEYEQYF
TRBJ1-5,NA,NA,TRBV4-2,TGTGCCAGCAGCCAAGGACCGAGAAGAGATCAGCCCCAGCATTTT,CASSQGPRRDQPQHF
TRBJ2-2,NA,few,TRBV19,TGTGCCAGTAGCCGGGACGTAAACACCGGGGAGCTGTTTTTT,CASSRDVNTGELFF
TRBJ2-1,NA,NA,TRBV10-3,TGTGCCACCTCTTCCTCCTACAATGAGCAGTTCTTC,CATSSSYNEQFF
TRBJ2-3,TRBD1,few,TRBV7-9,TGTGCCAGCAGCAGAGGGGGCGATACGCAGTATTTT,CASSRGGDTQYF
TRBJ2-7,NA,few,TRBV5-1,TGCGCCAGCAGCTTTAGAACAAAGGGCGAGCAGTACTTC,CASSFRTKGEQYF
TRBJ2-5,TRBD2,NA,TRBV5-1,TGCGCCAGCAGCTGGGGCGGACTAGCGGGTTCCCAGTACTTC,CASSWGGLAGSQYF
TRBJ2-6,NA,few,TRBV5-1,TGCGCCAGCAGCTTGGACAGGGTCTCTGGGGCCAACGTCCTGACTTTC,CASSLDRVSGANVLTF
TRBJ2-1,NA,NA,TRBV20-1,TGCAGTGCTCAGTTCCGGCAGAAGACGGGGTATGAGCAGTTCTTC,CSAQFRQKTGYEQFF
TRBJ2-5,NA,few,TRBV10-3,TGTGCCATCAGTGAAAGGGTAGGGGAGACCCAGTACTTC,CAISERVGETQYF
TRBJ2-3,TRBD2,NA,TRBV12-3/TRBV12-4,TGTGCCAGCAGTTTCGGTCCTCCTAGCGGGAGTGTTCAGTATTTT,CASSFGPPSGSVQYF
TRBJ1-4,NA,NA,TRBV7-9,TGTGCCAGCAGCTTAGGGGTACTCAGCAGTGAAAAACTGTTTTTT,CASSLGVLSSEKLFF
TRBJ1-3,NA,NA,TRBV10-3,TGTGCCATCAGACCGGACAGTACTGGAAACACCATATATTTT,CAIRPDSTGNTIYF
TRBJ1-3,NA,few,TRBV6-1,TGTGCCAGCAGTAGGGACACGCTCTCTGGAAACACCATATATTTT,CASSRDTLSGNTIYF
TRBJ2-2,NA,few,TRBV10-3,TGTGCCATCAGTGAGGTGGACCACGCGGCCGGGGAGCTGTTTTTT,CAISEVDHAAGELFF
TRBJ2-3,NA,few,TRBV10-3,TGTGCCATCAGTGACTCAGATACGCAGTATTTT,CAISDSDTQYF
TRBJ2-3,TRBD2,NA,TRBV20-1,TGCAGTGCTCGTATAGCGGGAAGTGCAGATACGCAGTATTTT,CSARIAGSADTQYF
TRBJ2-7,NA,many,TRBV5-1,TGCGCCAGCAGCTTGGGGGGATCCGAGCAGTACTTC,CASSLGGSEQYF
TRBJ2-3,NA,few,TRBV3-1,TGTGCCAGCAGCCAGAAGCGTGCTGCGGGATATACAGATACGCAGTATTTT,CASSQKRAAGYTDTQYF
TRBJ1-2,TRBD1,few,TRBV9,TGTGCCAGCAGCGGCAGGGGGCAGGTCTATGGCTACACCTTC,CASSGRGQVYGYTF